This T cell receptor (beta chain) was recorded in a study of cytomegalovirus exposure and HLA in healthy donors. PCR involved 60 Vbeta and 13 Jbeta primers. Sequenced by immunoSEQ multiplex PCR; TCRdb stores in-frame clones only, minus some. The sample has roughly 110,000 clones, roughly 80% seen once. V lost 0 bases and J 5 bases, leaving 10 bases between the germline ends. This CDR3 is built from 14 residues. Germline V gene sequence: CDR1 MNHNY, CDR2 SVGAGI (reference sequence). V gene TRBV6-6 combines with J gene TRBJ1-1; tentative D call: TRBD1 (5 bases). The sequencing sample was made of PBMCs. The TCR originated in a man aged 30 to 39 in good health and CMV-seronegative. This chain's CDR3 is CASSYSGVGTEAFF. CDR3 in DNA: TGTGCCAGCAGTTACTCAGGGGTCGGTACTGAAGCTTTCTTT.